This T cell receptor beta chain derives from a study of T cells in Graves' hyperthyroidism and ophthalmopathy. Authors of the study amplified TCR beta CDR3 regions from RNA transcripts. The TCR CDR3 was amplified in a first-round RT-PCR using the HTBI primer set. Via MiXCR, TCRdb re-called the multiplex PCR reads, giving one row per CDR3 protein. The sample has around 600,000 distinct CDR3 sequences, 13% to 15% seen once. CDR1 and CDR2 from the germline V gene are MGHRA and YSYEKL. The CDR3 loop spans 14 amino acids. V dropped 4 bases and J dropped 7 bases, with 11 bases sitting between them. This clonotype was picked up a small number of times.

The source of this sequence is a woman aged 18 to 35 with Graves' ophthalmopathy. The chain carries TRBV4-1 and TRBJ1-6; no reliable D call. Sequencing was carried out using blood. The CDR3: CASSLGRGNSPLHF. The CDR3 DNA reads as TGCGCCAGCAGCCTCGGACGGGGAAATTCACCCCTCCACTTT.